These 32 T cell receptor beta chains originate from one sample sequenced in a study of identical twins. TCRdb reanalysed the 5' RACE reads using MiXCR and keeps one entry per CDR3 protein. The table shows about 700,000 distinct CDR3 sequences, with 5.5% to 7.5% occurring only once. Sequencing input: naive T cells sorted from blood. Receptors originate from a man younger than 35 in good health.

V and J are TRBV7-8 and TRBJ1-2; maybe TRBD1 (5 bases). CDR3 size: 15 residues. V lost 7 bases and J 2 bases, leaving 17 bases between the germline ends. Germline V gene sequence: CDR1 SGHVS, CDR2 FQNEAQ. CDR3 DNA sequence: TGTGCCAGCACCCCACGTCGGGGGGGAAACTATGGCTACACCTTC. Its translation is CASTPRRGGNYGYTF.

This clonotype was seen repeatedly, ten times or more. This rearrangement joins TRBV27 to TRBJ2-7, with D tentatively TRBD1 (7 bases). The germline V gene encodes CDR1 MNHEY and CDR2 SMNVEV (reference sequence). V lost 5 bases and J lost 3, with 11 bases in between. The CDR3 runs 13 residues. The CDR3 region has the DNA TGTGCCAGCAGTCCCCAGGGGGGCTACGAGCAGTACGTC. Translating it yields CASSPQGGYEQYV.

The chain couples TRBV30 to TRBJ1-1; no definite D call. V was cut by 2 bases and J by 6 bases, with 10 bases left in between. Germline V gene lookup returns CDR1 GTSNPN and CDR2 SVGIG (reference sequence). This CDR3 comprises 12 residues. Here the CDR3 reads CAWSTRTAEAFF. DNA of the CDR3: TGTGCCTGGAGTACGAGGACTGCTGAAGCTTTCTTT.

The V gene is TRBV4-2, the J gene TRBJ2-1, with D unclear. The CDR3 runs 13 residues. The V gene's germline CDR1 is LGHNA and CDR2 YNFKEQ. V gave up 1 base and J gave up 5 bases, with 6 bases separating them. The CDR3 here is CASSQGTHNEQFF. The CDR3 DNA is TGTGCCAGCAGCCAAGGGACCCACAATGAGCAGTTCTTC.

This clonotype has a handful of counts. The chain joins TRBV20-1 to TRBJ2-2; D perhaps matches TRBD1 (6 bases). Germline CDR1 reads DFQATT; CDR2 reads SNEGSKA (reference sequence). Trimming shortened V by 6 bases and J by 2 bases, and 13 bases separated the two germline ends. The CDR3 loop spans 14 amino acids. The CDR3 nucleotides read TGCAGTGCCGGGCGACAGGTTAACACCGGGGAGCTGTTTTTT. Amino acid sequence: CSAGRQVNTGELFF.

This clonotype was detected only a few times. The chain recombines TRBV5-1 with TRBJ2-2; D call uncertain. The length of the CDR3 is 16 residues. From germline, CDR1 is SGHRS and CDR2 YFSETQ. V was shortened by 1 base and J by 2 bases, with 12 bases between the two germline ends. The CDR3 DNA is TGCGCCAGCAGCTTGAACCCCAGACACAACACCGGGGAGCTGTTTTTT. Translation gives CASSLNPRHNTGELFF.

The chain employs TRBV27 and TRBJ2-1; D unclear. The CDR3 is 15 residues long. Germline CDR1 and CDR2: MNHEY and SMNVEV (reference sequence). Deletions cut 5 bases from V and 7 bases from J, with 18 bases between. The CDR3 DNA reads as TGTGCCAGCAGTCTAAGACAATGGCAAGATAATGAGCAGTTCTTC. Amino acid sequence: CASSLRQWQDNEQFF.

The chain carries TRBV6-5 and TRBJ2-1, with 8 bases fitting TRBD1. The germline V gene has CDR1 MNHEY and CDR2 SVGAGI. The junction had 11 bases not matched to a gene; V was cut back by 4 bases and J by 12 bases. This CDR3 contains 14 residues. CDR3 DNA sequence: TGTGCCAGCAGTTTCAGACAGGGGCAAAGGGGGCAGTTCTTC. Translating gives CASSFRQGQRGQFF.

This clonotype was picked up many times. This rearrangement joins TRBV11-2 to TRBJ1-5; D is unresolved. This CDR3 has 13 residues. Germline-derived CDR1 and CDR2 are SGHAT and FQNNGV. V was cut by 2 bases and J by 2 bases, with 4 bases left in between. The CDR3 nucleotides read TGTGCCAGCAGCTTATGGGGCAATCAGCCCCAGCATTTT. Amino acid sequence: CASSLWGNQPQHF.

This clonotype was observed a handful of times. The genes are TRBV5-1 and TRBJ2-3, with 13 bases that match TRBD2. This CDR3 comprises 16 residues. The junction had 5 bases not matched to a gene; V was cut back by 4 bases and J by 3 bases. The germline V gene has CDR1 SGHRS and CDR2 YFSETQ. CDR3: CASSTTGLAGTDTQYF. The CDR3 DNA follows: TGCGCCAGCAGCACAACGGGACTAGCGGGAACAGATACGCAGTATTTT.

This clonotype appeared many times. In nucleotides, the CDR3 is TGTGCCAGCAGTCTTATTCCGGGGGAAAAACTGTTTTTT. Translation: CASSLIPGEKLFF. This chain uses TRBV27 with TRBJ1-4, with D unresolved. The ends were cut back, 5 bases at V and 8 bases at J, with 12 bases in the middle. CDR3 length: 13 amino acids. The germline V gene has CDR1 MNHEY and CDR2 SMNVEV (reference sequence).

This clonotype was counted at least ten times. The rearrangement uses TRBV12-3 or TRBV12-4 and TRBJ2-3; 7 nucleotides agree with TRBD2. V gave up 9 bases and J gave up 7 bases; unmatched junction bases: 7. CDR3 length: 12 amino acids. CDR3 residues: CASQGGVNTQYF. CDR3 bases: TGTGCCAGTCAGGGAGGGGTGAATACGCAGTATTTT.

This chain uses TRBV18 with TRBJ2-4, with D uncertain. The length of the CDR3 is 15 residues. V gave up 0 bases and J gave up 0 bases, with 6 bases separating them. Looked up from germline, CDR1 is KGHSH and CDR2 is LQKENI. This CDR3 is CASSPPAVAKNIQYF. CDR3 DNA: TGTGCCAGCTCACCACCGGCGGTAGCCAAAAACATTCAGTACTTC.

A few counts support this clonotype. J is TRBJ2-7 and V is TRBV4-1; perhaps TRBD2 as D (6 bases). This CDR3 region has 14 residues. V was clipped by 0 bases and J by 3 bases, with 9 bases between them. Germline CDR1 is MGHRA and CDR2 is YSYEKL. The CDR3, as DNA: TGCGCCAGCAGCCAAGAGCCGGGAGTCTACGAGCAGTACGTC. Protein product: CASSQEPGVYEQYV.

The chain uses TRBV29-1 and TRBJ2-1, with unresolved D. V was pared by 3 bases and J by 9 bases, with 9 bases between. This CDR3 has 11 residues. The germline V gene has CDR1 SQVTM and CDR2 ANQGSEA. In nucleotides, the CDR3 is TGCAGCGTTGACGAGATTGGTGAGCAGTTCTTC. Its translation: CSVDEIGEQFF.

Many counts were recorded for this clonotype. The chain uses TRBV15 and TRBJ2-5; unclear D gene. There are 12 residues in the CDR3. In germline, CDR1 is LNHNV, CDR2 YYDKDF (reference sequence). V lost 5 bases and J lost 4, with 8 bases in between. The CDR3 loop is CATSRGPETQYF. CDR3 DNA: TGTGCCACCAGCCGAGGACCAGAGACCCAGTACTTC.

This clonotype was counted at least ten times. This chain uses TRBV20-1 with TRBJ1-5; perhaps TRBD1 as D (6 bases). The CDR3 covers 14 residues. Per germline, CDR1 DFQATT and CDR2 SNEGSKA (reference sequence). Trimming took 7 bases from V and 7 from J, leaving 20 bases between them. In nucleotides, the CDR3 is TGCAGTGTAAGGGCCGGGGGCGTTCGGCAGCCCCAGCATTTT. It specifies CSVRAGGVRQPQHF.

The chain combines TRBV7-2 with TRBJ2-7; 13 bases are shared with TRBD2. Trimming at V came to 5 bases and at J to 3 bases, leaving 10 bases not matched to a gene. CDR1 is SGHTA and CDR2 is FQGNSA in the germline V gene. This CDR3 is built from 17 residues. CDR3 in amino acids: CASSPTSGRAGGYEQYF. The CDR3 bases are TGTGCCAGCAGCCCTACTAGCGGGAGGGCCGGCGGCTACGAGCAGTACTTC. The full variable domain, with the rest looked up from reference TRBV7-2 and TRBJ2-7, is GAGVSQSPSNKVTEKGKDVELRCDPISGHTALYWYRQSLGQGLEFLIYFQGNSAPDKSGLPSDRFSAERTGGSVSTLTIQRTQQEDSAVYLCASSPTSGRAGGYEQYFGPGTRLTVT.

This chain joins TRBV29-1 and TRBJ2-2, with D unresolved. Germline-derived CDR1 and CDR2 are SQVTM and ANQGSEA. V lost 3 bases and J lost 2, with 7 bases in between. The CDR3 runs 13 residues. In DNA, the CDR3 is TGCAGCGTTGATGCAGATAACACCGGGGAGCTGTTTTTT. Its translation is CSVDADNTGELFF.

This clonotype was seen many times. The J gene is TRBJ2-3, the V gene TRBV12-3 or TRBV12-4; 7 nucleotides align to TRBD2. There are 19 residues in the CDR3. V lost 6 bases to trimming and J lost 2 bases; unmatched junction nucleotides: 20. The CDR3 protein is CASSPLGIAGDAPTDTQYF. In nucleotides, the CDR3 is TGTGCCAGCAGCCCCCTGGGGATAGCGGGCGACGCCCCCACAGATACGCAGTATTTT.

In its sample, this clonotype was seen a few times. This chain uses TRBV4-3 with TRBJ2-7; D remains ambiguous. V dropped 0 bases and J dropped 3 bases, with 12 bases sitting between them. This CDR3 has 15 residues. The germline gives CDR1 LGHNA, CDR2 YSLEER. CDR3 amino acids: CASSQESQASYEQYF. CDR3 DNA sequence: TGCGCCAGCAGCCAAGAGAGCCAGGCGAGCTACGAGCAGTACTTC.

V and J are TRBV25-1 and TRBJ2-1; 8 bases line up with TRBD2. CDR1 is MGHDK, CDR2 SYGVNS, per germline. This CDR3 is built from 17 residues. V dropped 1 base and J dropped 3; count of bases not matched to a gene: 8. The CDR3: CASSESKRETNYNEQFF. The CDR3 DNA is TGTGCCAGCAGTGAATCTAAGCGGGAGACCAACTACAATGAGCAGTTCTTC.

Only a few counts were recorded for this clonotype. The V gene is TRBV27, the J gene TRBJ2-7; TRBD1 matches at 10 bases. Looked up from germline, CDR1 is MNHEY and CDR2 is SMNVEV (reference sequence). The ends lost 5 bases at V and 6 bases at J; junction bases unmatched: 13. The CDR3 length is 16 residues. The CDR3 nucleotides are TGTGCCAGCAGTCCCCGACAGGGGGCAAAGCCCCTCGAGCAGTACTTC. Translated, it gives CASSPRQGAKPLEQYF.

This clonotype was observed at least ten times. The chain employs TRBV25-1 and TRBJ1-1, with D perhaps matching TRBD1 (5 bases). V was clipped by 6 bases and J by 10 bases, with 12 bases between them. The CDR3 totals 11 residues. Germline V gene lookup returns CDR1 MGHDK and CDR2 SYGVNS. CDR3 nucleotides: TGTGCCAGCAGCCTCTGGGGACGAGCTTTCTTT. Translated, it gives CASSLWGRAFF.

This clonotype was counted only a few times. CDR3 sequence (DNA): TGTGCCAGCAGTCTCTCCTCCCCTATAGCGGGAGGACTACAAGAGACCCAGTACTTC. Protein product: CASSLSSPIAGGLQETQYF. This chain links TRBV27 with TRBJ2-5; 10 positions match TRBD2. CDR1 MNHEY and CDR2 SMNVEV come from the germline V gene (reference sequence). With V trimmed by 5 bases and J by 2 bases, 17 bases remained unmatched. This CDR3 comprises 19 residues.

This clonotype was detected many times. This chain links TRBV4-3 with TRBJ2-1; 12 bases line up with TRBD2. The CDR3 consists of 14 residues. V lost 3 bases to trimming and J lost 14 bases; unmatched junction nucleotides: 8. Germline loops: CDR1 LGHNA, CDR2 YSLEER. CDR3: CASSQTRLAGAEFF. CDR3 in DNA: TGCGCCAGCAGCCAGACAAGACTAGCGGGGGCCGAGTTCTTC.

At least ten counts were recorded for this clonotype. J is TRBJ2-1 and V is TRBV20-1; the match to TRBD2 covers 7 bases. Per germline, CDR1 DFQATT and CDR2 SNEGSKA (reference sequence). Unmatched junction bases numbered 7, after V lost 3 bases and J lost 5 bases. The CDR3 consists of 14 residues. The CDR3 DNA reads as TGCAGTGCTAGCGAGTCTAGCGGAAACAATGAGCAGTTCTTC. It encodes CSASESSGNNEQFF.

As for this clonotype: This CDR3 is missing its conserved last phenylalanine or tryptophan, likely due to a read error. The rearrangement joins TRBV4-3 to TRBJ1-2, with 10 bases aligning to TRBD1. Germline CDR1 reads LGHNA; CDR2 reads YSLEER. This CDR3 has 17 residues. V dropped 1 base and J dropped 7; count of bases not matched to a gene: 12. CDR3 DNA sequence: TGCGCCAGCAGCCAAGGATCGGGGGGACAGGGGATTGGTGGCTACACCATC. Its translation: CASSQGSGGQGIGGYTI.

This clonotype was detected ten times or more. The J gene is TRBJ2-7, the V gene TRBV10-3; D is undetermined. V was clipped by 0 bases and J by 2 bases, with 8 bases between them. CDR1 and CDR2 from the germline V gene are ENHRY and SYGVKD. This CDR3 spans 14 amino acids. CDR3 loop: CAISESGPPYEQYV. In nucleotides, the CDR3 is TGTGCCATCAGTGAGTCAGGACCTCCCTACGAGCAGTACGTC.

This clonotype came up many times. Here the CDR3 reads CASSSKERGPYNSPLHF. As DNA, the CDR3 is TGTGCCAGCAGCTCGAAGGAACGGGGACCCTATAATTCACCCCTCCACTTT. V is TRBV7-2 and J is TRBJ1-6; TRBD1 is a possible D gene (5 bases). This CDR3 is 17 amino acids long. Trimming took off 4 bases at V and 2 bases at J, with 15 bases between the two ends. CDR1 and CDR2 from the germline V gene are SGHTA and FQGNSA. The variable domain in full, completed from reference TRBV7-2 and TRBJ1-6, reads GAGVSQSPSNKVTEKGKDVELRCDPISGHTALYWYRQSLGQGLEFLIYFQGNSAPDKSGLPSDRFSAERTGGSVSTLTIQRTQQEDSAVYLCASSSKERGPYNSPLHFGNGTRLTVT.

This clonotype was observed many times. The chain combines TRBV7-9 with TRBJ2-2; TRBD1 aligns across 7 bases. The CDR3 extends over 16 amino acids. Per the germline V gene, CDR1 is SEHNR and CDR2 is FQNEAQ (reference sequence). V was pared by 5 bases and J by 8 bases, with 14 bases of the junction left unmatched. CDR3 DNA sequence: TGTGCCAGCAGCGAAAACAGAGACAGGGTACCTGGGGAGCTGTTTTTT. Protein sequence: CASSENRDRVPGELFF. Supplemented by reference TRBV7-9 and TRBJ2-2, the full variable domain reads DTGVSQNPRHKITKRGQNVTFRCDPISEHNRLYWYRQTLGQGPEFLTYFQNEAQLEKSRLLSDRFSAERPKGSFSTLEIQRTEQGDSAMYLCASSENRDRVPGELFFGEGSRLTVL.

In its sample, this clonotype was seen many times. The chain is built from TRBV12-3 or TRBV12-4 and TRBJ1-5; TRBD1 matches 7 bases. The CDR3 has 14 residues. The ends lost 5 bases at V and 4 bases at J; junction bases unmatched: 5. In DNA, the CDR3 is TGTGCCAGCAGTATATCACAGGGGAATCAGCCCCAGCATTTT. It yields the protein CASSISQGNQPQHF.